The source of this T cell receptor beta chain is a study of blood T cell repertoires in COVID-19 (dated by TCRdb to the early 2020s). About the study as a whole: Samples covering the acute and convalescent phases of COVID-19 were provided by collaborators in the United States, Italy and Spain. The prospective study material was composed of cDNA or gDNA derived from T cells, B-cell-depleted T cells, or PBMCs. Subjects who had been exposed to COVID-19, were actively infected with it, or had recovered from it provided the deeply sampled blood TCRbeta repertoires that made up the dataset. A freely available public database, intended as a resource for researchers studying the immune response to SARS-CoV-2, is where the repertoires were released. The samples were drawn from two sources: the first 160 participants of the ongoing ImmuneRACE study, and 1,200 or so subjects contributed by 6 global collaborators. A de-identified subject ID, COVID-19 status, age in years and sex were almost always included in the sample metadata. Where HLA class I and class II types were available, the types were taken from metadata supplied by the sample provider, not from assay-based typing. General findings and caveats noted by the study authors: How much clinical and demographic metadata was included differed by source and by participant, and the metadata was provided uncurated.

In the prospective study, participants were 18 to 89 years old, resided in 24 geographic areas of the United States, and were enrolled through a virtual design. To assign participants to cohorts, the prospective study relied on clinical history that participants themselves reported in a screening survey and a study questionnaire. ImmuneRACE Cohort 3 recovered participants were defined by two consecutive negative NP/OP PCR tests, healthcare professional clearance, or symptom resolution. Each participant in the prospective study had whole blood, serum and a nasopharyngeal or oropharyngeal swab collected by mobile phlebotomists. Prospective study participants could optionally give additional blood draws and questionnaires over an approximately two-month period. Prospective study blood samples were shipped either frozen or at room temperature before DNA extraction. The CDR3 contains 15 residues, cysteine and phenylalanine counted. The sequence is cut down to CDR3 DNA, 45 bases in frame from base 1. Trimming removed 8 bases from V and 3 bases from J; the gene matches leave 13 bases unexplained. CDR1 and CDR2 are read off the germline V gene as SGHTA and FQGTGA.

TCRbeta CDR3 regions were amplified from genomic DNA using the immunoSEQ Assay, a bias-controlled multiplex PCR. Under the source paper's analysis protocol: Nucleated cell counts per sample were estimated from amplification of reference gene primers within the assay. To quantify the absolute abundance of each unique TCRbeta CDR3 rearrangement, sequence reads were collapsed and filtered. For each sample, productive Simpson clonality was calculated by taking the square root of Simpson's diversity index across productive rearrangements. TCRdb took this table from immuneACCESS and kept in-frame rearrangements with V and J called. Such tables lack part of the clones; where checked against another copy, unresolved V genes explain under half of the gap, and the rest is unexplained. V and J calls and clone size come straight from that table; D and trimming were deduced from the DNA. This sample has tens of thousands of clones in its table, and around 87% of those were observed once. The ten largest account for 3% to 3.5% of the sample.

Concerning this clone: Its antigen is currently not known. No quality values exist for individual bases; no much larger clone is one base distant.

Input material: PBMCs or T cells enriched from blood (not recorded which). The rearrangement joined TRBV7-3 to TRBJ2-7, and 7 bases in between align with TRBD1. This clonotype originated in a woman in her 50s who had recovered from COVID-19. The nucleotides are TGTGCCAGCGGCGGTGGGTGGGCAGGGGGCTACGAGCAGTACTTC. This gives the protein CASGGGWAGGYEQYF.